This T cell receptor (beta chain) was captured by sequencing in a study of naive and memory T cell subsets. An equimolar mix of two oligonucleotides served as the beta constant-region primer for TRBC1 and TRBC2. Four rounds of PCR amplified the ligated cDNA using nested alpha and beta constant-region primers plus SP2. TCRdb passed the UMI-ligation and nested PCR reads through MiXCR, listing each CDR3 protein once. The table shows 130,000 or so distinct CDR3 sequences, with 35% to 40% occurring only once. CDR1 is SGHVS and CDR2 is FQNEAQ in the germline V gene. V shed 5 bases and J 5 bases; nucleotides not matched to a gene: 4. This CDR3 is 14 amino acids long.

The TCR comes from a human donor in good health. The V and J genes are TRBV7-8 and TRBJ1-2; 11 bases are shared with TRBD1. The material sequenced was central memory CD4+ T cells from blood. DNA of the CDR3: TGTGCCAGCAGCATCGGACAGGGGGCATATGGCTACACCTTC. It specifies CASSIGQGAYGYTF. Full variable domain (remainder filled in from reference TRBV7-8 and TRBJ1-2): GAGVSQSPRYKVAKRGQDVALRCDPISGHVSLFWYQQALGQGPEFLTYFQNEAQLDKSGLPSDRFFAERPEGSVSTLKIQRTQQEDSAVYLCASSIGQGAYGYTFGSGTRLTVV.